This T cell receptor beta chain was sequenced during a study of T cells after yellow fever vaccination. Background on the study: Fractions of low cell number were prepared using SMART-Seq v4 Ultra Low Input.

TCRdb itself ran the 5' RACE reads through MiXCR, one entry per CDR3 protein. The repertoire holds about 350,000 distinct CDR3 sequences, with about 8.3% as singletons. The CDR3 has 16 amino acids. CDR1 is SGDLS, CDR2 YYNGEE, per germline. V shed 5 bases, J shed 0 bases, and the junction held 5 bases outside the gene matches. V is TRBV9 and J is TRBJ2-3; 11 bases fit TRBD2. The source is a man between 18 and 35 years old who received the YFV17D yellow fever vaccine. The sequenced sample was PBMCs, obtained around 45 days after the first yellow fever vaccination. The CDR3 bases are TGTGCCAGCAGTGGGAGACTAGCGGGGAGCACAGATACGCAGTATTTT. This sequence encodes CASSGRLAGSTDTQYF.